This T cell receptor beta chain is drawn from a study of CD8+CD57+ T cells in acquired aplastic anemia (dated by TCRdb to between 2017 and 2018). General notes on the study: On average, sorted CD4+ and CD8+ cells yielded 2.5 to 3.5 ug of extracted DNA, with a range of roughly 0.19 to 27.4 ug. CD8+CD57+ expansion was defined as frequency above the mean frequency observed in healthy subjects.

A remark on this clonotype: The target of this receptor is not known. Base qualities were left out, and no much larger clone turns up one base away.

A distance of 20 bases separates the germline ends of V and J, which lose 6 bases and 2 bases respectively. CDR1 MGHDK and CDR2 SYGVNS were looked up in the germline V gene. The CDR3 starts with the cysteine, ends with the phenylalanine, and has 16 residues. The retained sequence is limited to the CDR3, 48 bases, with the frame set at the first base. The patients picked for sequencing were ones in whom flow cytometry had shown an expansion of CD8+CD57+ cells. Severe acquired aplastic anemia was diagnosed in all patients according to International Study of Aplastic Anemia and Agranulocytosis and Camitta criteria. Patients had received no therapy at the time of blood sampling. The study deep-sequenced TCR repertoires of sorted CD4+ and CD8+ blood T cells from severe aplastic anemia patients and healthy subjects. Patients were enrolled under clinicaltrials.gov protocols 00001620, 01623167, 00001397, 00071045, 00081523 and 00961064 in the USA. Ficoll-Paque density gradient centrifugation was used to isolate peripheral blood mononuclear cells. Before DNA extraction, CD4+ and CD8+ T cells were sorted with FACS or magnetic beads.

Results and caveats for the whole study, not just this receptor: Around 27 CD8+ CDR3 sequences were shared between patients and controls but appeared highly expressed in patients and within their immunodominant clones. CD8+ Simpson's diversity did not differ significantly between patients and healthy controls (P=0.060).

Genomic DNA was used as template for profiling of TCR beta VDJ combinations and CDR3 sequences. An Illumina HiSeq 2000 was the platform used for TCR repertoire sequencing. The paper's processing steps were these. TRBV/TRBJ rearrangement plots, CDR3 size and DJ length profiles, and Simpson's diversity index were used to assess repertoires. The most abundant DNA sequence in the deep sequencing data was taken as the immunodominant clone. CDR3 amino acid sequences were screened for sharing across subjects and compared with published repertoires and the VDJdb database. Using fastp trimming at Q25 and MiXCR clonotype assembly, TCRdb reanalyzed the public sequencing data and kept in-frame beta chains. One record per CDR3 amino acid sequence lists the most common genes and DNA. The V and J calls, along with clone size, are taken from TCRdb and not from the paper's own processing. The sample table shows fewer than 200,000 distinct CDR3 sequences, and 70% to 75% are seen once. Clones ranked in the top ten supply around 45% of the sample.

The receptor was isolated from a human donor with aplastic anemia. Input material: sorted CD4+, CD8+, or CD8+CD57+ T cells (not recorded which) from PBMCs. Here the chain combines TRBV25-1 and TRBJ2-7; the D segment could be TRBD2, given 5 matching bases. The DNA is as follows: TGTGCCAGCAGCTTCGGCCAAGGTCACGGGGCCTACGAGCAGTACTTC. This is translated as CASSFGQGHGAYEQYF.